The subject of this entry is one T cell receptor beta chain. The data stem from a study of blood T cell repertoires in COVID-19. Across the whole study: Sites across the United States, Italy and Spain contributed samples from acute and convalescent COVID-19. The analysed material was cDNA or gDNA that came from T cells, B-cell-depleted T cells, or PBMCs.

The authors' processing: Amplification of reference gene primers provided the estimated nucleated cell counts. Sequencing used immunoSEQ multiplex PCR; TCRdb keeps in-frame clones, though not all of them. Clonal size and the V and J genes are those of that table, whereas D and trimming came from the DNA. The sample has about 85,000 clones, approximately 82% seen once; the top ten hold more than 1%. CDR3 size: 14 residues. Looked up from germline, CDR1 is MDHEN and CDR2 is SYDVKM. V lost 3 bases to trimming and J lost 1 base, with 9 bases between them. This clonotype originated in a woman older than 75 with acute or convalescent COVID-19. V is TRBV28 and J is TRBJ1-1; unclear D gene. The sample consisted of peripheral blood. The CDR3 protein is CASSLPRENTEAFF. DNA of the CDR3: TGTGCCAGCAGTTTGCCGAGGGAGAACACTGAAGCTTTCTTT.